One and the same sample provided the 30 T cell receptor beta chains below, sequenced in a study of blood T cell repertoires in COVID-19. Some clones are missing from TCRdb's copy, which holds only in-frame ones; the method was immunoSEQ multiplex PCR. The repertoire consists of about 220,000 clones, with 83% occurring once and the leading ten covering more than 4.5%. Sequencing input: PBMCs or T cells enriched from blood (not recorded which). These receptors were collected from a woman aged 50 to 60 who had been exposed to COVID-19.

The CDR3 here is CASTSGTGEDGYTF. Here the CDR3 DNA reads TGTGCCAGCACCTCCGGGACAGGGGAAGATGGCTACACCTTC. J is TRBJ1-2 and V is TRBV5-4; 10 bases line up with TRBD1. This CDR3 is 14 amino acids long. With 6 bases clipped from V and 6 bases from J, the junction kept 8 bases outside the gene matches. In germline, CDR1 is SGHNT, CDR2 YYREEE (reference sequence).

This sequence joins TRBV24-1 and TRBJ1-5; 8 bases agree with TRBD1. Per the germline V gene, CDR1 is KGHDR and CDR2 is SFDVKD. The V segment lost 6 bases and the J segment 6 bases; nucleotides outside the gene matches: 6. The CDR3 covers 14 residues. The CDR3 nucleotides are TGTGCCACCAGTAGACAGGGGCTGAGTCAGCCCCAGCATTTT. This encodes CATSRQGLSQPQHF.

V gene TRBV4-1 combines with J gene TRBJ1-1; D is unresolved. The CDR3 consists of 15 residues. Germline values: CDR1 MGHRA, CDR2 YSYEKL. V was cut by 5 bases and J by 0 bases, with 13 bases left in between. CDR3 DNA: TGCGCCAGCAGCACCCAAGGGCGGGTGAACACTGAAGCTTTCTTT. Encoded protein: CASSTQGRVNTEAFF.

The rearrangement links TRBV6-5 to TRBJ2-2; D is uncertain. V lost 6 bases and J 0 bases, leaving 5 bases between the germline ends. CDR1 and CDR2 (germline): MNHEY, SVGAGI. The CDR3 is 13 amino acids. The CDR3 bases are TGTGCCAGCAGGGCGGCGAACACCGGGGAGCTGTTTTTT. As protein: CASRAANTGELFF.

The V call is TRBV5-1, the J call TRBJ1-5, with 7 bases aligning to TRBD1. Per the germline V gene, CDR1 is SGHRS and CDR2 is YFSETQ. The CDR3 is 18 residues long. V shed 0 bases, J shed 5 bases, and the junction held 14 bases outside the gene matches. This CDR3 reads CASSLGVETGVSYQPQHF. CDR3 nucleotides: TGCGCCAGCAGCTTGGGGGTGGAAACAGGGGTTAGTTATCAGCCCCAGCATTTT.

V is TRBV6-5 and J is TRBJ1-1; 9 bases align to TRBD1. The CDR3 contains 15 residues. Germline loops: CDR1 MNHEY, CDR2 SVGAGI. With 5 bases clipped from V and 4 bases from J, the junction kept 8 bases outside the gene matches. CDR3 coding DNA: TGTGCCAGCAGTCTTCGGGACAGGGTAGCCACTGAAGCTTTCTTT. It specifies CASSLRDRVATEAFF.

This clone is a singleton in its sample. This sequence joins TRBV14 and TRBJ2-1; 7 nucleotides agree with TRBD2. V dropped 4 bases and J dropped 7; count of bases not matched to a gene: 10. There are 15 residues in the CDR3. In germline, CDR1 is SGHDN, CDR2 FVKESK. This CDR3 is CASSRGWEGLNEQFF. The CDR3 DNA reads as TGTGCCAGCAGCCGGGGGTGGGAGGGGTTGAATGAGCAGTTCTTC.

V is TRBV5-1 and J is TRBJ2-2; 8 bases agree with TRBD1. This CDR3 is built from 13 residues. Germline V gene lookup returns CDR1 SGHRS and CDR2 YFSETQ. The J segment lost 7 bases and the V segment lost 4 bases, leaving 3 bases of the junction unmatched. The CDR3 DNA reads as TGCGCCAGCAGCCCAGGGGGCAACGGGGAGCTGTTTTTT. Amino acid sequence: CASSPGGNGELFF. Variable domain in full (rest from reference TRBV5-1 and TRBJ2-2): KAGVTQTPRYLIKTRGQQVTLSCSPISGHRSVSWYQQTPGQGLQFLFEYFSETQRNKGNFPGRFSGRQFSNSRSEMNVSTLELGDSALYLCASSPGGNGELFFGEGSRLTVL.

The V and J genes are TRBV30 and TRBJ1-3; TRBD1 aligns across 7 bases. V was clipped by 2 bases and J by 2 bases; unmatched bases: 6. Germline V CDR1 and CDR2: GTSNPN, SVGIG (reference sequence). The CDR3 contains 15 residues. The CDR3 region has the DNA TGTGCCTGGAGTTCCAGGGGGTATGCTGGAAACACCATATATTTT. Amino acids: CAWSSRGYAGNTIYF.

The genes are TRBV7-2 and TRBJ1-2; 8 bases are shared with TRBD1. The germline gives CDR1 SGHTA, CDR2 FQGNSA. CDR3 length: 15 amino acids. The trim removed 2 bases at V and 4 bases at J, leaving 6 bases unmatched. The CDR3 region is CASSLLPDRAYGYTF. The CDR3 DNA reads TGTGCCAGCAGCTTACTGCCGGACAGGGCCTATGGCTACACCTTC.

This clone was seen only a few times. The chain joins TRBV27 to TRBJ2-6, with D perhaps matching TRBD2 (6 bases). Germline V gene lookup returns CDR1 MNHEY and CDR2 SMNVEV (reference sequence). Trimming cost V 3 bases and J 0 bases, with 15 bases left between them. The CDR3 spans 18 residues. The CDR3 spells CASSLYGGLHSGANVLTF. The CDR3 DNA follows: TGTGCCAGCAGTTTGTACGGGGGTCTACACTCTGGGGCCAACGTCCTGACTTTC.

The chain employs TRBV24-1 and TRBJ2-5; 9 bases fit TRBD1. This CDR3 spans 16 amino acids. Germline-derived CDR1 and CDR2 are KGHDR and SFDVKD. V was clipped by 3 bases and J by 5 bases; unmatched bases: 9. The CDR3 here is CATSDPRTGDPETQYF. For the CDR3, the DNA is TGTGCCACCAGTGATCCCCGGACAGGGGATCCGGAGACCCAGTACTTC.

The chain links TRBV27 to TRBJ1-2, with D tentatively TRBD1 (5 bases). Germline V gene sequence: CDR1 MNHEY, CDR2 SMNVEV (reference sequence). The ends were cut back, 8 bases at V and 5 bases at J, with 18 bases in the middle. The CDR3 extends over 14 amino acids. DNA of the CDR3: TGTGCCAGCTCTGACTCCACAGGAACTTATGGCTACACCTTC. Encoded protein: CASSDSTGTYGYTF.

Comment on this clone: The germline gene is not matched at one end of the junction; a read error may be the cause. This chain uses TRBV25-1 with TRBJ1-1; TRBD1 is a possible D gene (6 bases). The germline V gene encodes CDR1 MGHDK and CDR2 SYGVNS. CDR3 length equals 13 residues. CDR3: CASMGALNTEAFF. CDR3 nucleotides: TGTGCCAGCATGGGGGCGCTGAATACTGAAGCTTTCTTT.

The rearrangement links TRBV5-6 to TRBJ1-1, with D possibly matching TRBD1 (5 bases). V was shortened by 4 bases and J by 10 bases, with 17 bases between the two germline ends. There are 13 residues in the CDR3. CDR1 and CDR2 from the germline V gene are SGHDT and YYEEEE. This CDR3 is CASSAGRTTRAFF. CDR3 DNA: TGTGCCAGCAGCGCGGGACGGACAACTAGAGCTTTCTTT.

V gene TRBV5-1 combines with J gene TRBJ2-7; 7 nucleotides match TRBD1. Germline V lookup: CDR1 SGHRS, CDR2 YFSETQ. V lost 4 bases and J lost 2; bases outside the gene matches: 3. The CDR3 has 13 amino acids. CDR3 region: CASSPGTAYEQYF. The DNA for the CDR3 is TGCGCCAGCAGCCCCGGGACAGCCTACGAGCAGTACTTC.

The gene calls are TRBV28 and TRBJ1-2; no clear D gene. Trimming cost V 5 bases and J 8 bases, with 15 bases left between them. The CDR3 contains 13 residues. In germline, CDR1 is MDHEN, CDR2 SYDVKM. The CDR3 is CASSLLAGRGYTF. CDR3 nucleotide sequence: TGTGCCAGCAGTCTACTAGCGGGTCGGGGCTACACCTTC.

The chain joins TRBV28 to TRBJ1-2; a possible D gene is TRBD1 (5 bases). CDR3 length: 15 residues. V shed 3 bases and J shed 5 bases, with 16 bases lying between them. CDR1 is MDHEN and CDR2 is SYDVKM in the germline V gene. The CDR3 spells CASSFGGSRGYGYTF. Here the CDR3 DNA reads TGTGCCAGCAGTTTTGGGGGGTCACGGGGGTATGGCTACACCTTC.

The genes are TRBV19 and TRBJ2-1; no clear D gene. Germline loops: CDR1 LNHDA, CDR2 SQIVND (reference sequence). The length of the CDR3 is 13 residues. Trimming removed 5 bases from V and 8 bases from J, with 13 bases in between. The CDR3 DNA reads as TGTGCCAGTAGTTCCCGAAGCTTCTATGAGCAGTTCTTC. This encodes CASSSRSFYEQFF.

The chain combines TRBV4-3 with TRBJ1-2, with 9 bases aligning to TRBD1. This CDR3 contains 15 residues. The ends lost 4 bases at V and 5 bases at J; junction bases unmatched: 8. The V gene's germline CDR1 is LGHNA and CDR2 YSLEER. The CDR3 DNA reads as TGCGCCAGCAGCCCGGGTCGGGACAGGGTTTATGGCTACACCTTC. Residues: CASSPGRDRVYGYTF.

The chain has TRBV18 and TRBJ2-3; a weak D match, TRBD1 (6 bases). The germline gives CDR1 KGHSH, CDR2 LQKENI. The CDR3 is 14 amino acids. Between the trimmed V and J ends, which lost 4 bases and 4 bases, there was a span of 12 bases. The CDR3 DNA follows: TGTGCCAGCTCACGAGATACAGGGTCAGATACGCAGTATTTT. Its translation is CASSRDTGSDTQYF.

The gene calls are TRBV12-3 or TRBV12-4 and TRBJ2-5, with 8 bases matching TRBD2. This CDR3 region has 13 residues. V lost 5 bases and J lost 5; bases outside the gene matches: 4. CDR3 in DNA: TGTGCCAGCAGTCGCGGGGGGCGGGAGACCCAGTACTTC. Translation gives CASSRGGRETQYF.

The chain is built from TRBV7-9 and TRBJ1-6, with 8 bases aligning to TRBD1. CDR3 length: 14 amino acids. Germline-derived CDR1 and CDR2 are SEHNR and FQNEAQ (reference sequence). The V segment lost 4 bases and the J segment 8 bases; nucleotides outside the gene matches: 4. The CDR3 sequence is CASSSTGAYSPLHF. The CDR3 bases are TGTGCCAGCAGCTCGACAGGGGCCTATTCACCCCTCCACTTT.

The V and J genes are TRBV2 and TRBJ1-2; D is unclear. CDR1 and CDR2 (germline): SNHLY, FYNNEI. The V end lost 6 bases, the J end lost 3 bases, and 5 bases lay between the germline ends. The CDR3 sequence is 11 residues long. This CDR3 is CASRRDYGYTF. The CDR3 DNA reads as TGTGCCAGCAGACGAGACTATGGCTACACCTTC.

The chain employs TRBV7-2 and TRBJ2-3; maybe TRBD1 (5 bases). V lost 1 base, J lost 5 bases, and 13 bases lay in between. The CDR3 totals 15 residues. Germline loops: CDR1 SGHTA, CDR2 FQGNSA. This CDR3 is CASSLDGAQGDTQYF. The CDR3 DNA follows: TGTGCCAGCAGCTTAGATGGGGCTCAGGGAGATACGCAGTATTTT.

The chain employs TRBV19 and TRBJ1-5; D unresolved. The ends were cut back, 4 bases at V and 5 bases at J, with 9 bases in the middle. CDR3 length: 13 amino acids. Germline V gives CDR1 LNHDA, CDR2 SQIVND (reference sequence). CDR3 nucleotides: TGTGCCAGTAGTACCTCGGGAGATCAGCCCCAGCATTTT. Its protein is CASSTSGDQPQHF.

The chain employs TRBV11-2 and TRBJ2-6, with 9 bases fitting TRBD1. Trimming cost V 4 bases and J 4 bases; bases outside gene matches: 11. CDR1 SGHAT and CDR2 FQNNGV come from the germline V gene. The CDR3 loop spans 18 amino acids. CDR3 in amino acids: CASSSSDRGTGGANVLTF. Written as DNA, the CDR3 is TGTGCCAGCAGCTCCAGTGACAGGGGGACGGGAGGGGCCAACGTCCTGACTTTC.

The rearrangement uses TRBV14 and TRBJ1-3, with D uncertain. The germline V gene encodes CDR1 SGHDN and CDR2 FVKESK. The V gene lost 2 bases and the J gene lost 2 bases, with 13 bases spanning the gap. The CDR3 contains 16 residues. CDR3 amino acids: CASSQIGGPAGNTIYF. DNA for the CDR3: TGTGCCAGCAGCCAAATCGGAGGACCGGCTGGAAACACCATATATTTT.

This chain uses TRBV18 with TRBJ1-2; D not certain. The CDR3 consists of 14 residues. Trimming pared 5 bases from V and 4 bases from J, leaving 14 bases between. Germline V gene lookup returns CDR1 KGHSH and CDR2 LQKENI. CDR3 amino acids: CASSRSGEVYGYTF. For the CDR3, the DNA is TGTGCCAGCTCAAGGTCCGGGGAAGTCTATGGCTACACCTTC. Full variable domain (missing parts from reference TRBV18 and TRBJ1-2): NAGVMQNPRHLVRRRGQEARLRCSPMKGHSHVYWYRQLPEEGLKFMVYLQKENIIDESGMPKERFSAEFPKEGPSILRIQQVVRGDSAAYFCASSRSGEVYGYTFGSGTRLTVV.

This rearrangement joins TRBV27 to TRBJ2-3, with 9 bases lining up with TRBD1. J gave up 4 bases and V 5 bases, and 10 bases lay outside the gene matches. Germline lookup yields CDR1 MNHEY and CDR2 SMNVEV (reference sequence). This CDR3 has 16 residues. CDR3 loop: CASSPGTGMVSDTQYF. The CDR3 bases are TGTGCCAGCAGTCCTGGGACAGGGATGGTGTCAGATACGCAGTATTTT.